Listed here are 23 T cell receptor beta chains from one sample, sequenced in a study of T-cell memory formation after mild COVID-19. One entry per CDR3 protein results from TCRdb running MiXCR on the 5' RACE reads. The repertoire holds roughly 51,000 distinct CDR3 sequences, with under 7.5% as singletons. The sequencing sample was made of PBMCs or a T cell subset sorted from them (not recorded which). These receptors all come from a man aged 18 to 30 who had mild COVID-19 (a few samples of this study predate the infection). Cell type and time point are not known.

The rearrangement joins TRBV20-1 to TRBJ1-5, with no clear D. In germline, CDR1 is DFQATT, CDR2 SNEGSKA (reference sequence). Trimming took 8 bases from V and 7 from J, leaving 15 bases between them. The CDR3 spans 12 residues. In nucleotides, the CDR3 is TGCAGTATTAAGAGGAGTGAACAGCCCCAGCATTTT. As protein: CSIKRSEQPQHF.

The V call is TRBV18, the J call TRBJ2-5; no clear D gene. This CDR3 has 12 amino acids. The ends were cut back, 6 bases at V and 3 bases at J, with 8 bases in the middle. Per the germline V gene, CDR1 is KGHSH and CDR2 is LQKENI. The CDR3: CASSHEEETQYF. The CDR3 DNA reads TGTGCCAGCTCGCACGAGGAAGAGACCCAGTACTTC.

This clonotype occurred many times. This chain links TRBV20-1 with TRBJ2-6; D is unclear. Germline V gene lookup returns CDR1 DFQATT and CDR2 SNEGSKA (reference sequence). The CDR3 totals 16 residues. Trimming shortened V by 5 bases and J by 2 bases, and 16 bases separated the two germline ends. The DNA for the CDR3 is TGCAGTGCTTCTCCACCGGGTCTCACTGGGGCCAACGTCCTGACTTTC. Its protein product is CSASPPGLTGANVLTF.

The chain joins TRBV12-3 or TRBV12-4 to TRBJ2-1; 12 bases are a match to TRBD1. Trimming took 8 bases from V and 0 from J; bases not matched to a gene: 5. CDR3 length: 16 residues. The CDR3 sequence: CASAGQGASSYNEQFF. The CDR3 DNA follows: TGTGCCAGCGCGGGACAGGGGGCGAGCTCCTACAATGAGCAGTTCTTC.

This clonotype was seen ten or more times. The chain recombines TRBV5-1 with TRBJ2-5, with TRBD1 as a possible D gene (6 bases). The V end was cut by 0 bases, the J end by 5 bases, with 17 bases between. Germline V lookup: CDR1 SGHRS, CDR2 YFSETQ. The CDR3 has 16 residues. Here the CDR3 reads CASSLAGGDSGETQYF. In DNA form, the CDR3 reads TGCGCCAGCAGCTTGGCTGGGGGCGATTCAGGCGAGACCCAGTACTTC. The variable domain in full, with the rest retrieved from reference TRBV5-1 and TRBJ2-5, is KAGVTQTPRYLIKTRGQQVTLSCSPISGHRSVSWYQQTPGQGLQFLFEYFSETQRNKGNFPGRFSGRQFSNSRSEMNVSTLELGDSALYLCASSLAGGDSGETQYFGPGTRLLVL.

V is TRBV4-3 and J is TRBJ2-3; the D gene could be TRBD1 or TRBD2 (5 bases each). CDR3 length: 14 residues. V was cut by 0 bases and J by 7 bases, with 11 bases left in between. Looked up from germline, CDR1 is LGHNA and CDR2 is YSLEER. CDR3 sequence (DNA): TGCGCCAGCAGCCAAGATCAGGGAGTTAATACGCAGTATTTT. Encoded protein: CASSQDQGVNTQYF.

Only a few counts were recorded for this clonotype. The chain has TRBV4-3 and TRBJ1-6, with D hard to call. Germline loops: CDR1 LGHNA, CDR2 YSLEER. Trimming removed 0 bases from V and 11 bases from J, with 8 bases in between. This CDR3 has 13 residues. Here the CDR3 reads CASSQEPGTPLHF. Here the CDR3 DNA reads TGCGCCAGCAGCCAAGAGCCGGGGACACCCCTCCACTTT.

The chain uses TRBV5-4 and TRBJ2-5; 7 positions agree with TRBD2. With 4 bases clipped from V and 5 bases from J, the junction kept 5 bases outside the gene matches. The CDR3 length is 13 residues. Germline-derived CDR1 and CDR2 are SGHNT and YYREEE (reference sequence). The CDR3 here is CASSPASGETQYF. In DNA, the CDR3 is TGTGCCAGCAGCCCTGCTAGCGGTGAGACCCAGTACTTC.

Comment on this clonotype: This may be a read error, as it is one base from a much larger clone. As the CDR3 is not closed by the conserved phenylalanine or tryptophan, this likely results from a read error. The V call is TRBV12-3 or TRBV12-4, the J call TRBJ2-7, with D possibly being TRBD1 or TRBD2 (5 bases each). The CDR3 loop spans 14 amino acids. V was shortened by 3 bases and J by 3 bases, with 12 bases between the two germline ends. The CDR3 sequence is CASSLGQLGYEQYY. DNA for the CDR3: TGTGCCAGCAGTTTGGGGCAACTAGGCTACGAGCAGTACTAC.

In this sample, this clonotype turned up many times. The CDR3 loop reads CASSPGTEGNEQFF. DNA of the CDR3: TGCGCCAGCAGCCCCGGGACAGAAGGCAATGAGCAGTTCTTC. The rearrangement uses TRBV5-1 and TRBJ2-1, with 7 bases aligning to TRBD1. This CDR3 contains 14 residues. After removal of 4 bases from V and 6 bases from J, the junction contained 7 bases not matched to a gene. Germline V gives CDR1 SGHRS, CDR2 YFSETQ.

The chain joins TRBV7-9 to TRBJ1-6, with D uncertain. The CDR3 loop spans 13 amino acids. The V gene's germline CDR1 is SEHNR and CDR2 FQNEAQ (reference sequence). The germline V and J ends were trimmed by 2 bases and 8 bases, with 7 bases remaining between them. The CDR3 region is CASSLQEDSPLHF. Here the CDR3 DNA reads TGTGCCAGCAGCTTACAGGAGGATTCACCCCTCCACTTT.

This clonotype was detected ten times or more. CDR3 region: CASSQGQGASNEQFF. The CDR3 DNA reads TGCGCCAGCAGCCAAGGACAGGGAGCATCCAATGAGCAGTTCTTC. The chain combines TRBV4-1 with TRBJ2-1, with 7 bases matching TRBD1. This CDR3 is 15 amino acids long. The germline V gene encodes CDR1 MGHRA and CDR2 YSYEKL. J was trimmed by 6 bases and V by 1 base; bases with no gene match: 6.

This clonotype was observed many times. The chain carries TRBV7-9 and TRBJ2-5; D could derive from TRBD1 or TRBD2 (6 bases each). V lost 3 bases and J lost 5, with 16 bases in between. The CDR3 is 15 amino acids. In germline, CDR1 is SEHNR, CDR2 FQNEAQ (reference sequence). The CDR3: CASSFALGGSETQYF. The DNA of the CDR3 is TGTGCCAGCAGCTTTGCCTTAGGGGGGTCTGAGACCCAGTACTTC.

In nucleotides, the CDR3 is TGCAGCGTTGCCCGGGACGGAGGAAACACCATATATTTT. Translated, it gives CSVARDGGNTIYF. The chain has TRBV29-1 and TRBJ1-3, with D perhaps TRBD1 (5 bases). V was trimmed by 4 bases and J by 4 bases, leaving 11 bases between them. Germline V gene sequence: CDR1 SQVTM, CDR2 ANQGSEA. This CDR3 spans 13 amino acids.

This clonotype was seen a few times. The CDR3 DNA reads TGTGCCAGCAGCTTAACTCCCGGATTCCTCCGGGAGGAGCAGTACTTC. Protein sequence: CASSLTPGFLREEQYF. This chain uses TRBV7-3 with TRBJ2-7; D may be TRBD2 (6 bases). CDR1 and CDR2 from the germline V gene are SGHTA and FQGTGA. V lost 0 bases and J lost 7, with 19 bases in between. The CDR3 has 16 residues.

This clonotype was observed at least ten times. The chain has TRBV20-1 and TRBJ2-4; 7 bases map to TRBD2. V was clipped by 1 base and J by 2 bases; unmatched bases: 17. This CDR3 has 19 residues. CDR1 and CDR2 (germline): DFQATT, SNEGSKA (reference sequence). Written as DNA, the CDR3 is TGCAGTGCTAGAGTACCCCTCGGTCTGGGCGGGGGTTCCAAAAACATTCAGTACTTC. It translates to CSARVPLGLGGGSKNIQYF.

This clonotype was seen ten or more times. The rearrangement joins TRBV6-2 or TRBV6-3 to TRBJ2-4; the D gene is possibly TRBD2 (5 bases). Germline loops: CDR1 MNHEY, CDR2 SVGEGT. The CDR3 is made up of 12 amino acids. With 5 bases removed from V and 9 bases from J, the gap between germline ends came to 11 bases. The CDR3 sequence: CASSGPGGIQYF. The CDR3 DNA reads as TGTGCCAGCAGTGGTCCCGGAGGCATTCAGTACTTC.

This chain joins TRBV7-2 and TRBJ2-2; 10 bases fit TRBD1. Unmatched junction bases numbered 9, after V lost 9 bases and J lost 5 bases. Germline-derived CDR1 and CDR2 are SGHTA and FQGNSA. This CDR3 has 15 residues. The CDR3 coding sequence is TGTGCCAGTACCAAGACAGGGGGCTGGACCGGGGAGCTGTTTTTT. Translation gives CASTKTGGWTGELFF.

This chain uses TRBV29-1 with TRBJ1-1; a weak D match, TRBD1 (6 bases). The germline V and J ends were trimmed by 4 bases and 4 bases, with 16 bases remaining between them. The CDR3 loop spans 14 amino acids. The germline V gene has CDR1 SQVTM and CDR2 ANQGSEA. CDR3 sequence: CSVGGAGAFTEAFF. DNA for the CDR3: TGCAGCGTTGGGGGAGCAGGGGCCTTCACTGAAGCTTTCTTT.

This chain uses TRBV7-9 with TRBJ1-4; a weak D match, TRBD1 (6 bases). Trimming left V 1 base short and J 5 bases short, with 11 bases between. Germline values: CDR1 SEHNR, CDR2 FQNEAQ (reference sequence). The CDR3 has 15 amino acids. The CDR3, as DNA: TGTGCCAGCAGCTTAGGGGGACAAAGCAATGAAAAACTGTTTTTT. This translates into CASSLGGQSNEKLFF.

This clonotype was observed a handful of times. The CDR3 protein is CASTVLSGTTGELFF. The CDR3 DNA sequence: TGTGCCAGCACCGTCTTGAGTGGTACCACCGGGGAGCTGTTTTTT. The V and J genes are TRBV7-2 and TRBJ2-2; no clear D. V was cut by 7 bases and J by 4 bases, with 16 bases left in between. The CDR3 loop spans 15 amino acids. Looked up from germline, CDR1 is SGHTA and CDR2 is FQGNSA. Variable domain in full (rest from reference TRBV7-2 and TRBJ2-2): GAGVSQSPSNKVTEKGKDVELRCDPISGHTALYWYRQSLGQGLEFLIYFQGNSAPDKSGLPSDRFSAERTGGSVSTLTIQRTQQEDSAVYLCASTVLSGTTGELFFGEGSRLTVL.

A few counts support this clonotype. V and J are TRBV5-1 and TRBJ1-4; D perhaps matches TRBD1 (5 bases). Germline V gene data show CDR1 as SGHRS and CDR2 as YFSETQ. The CDR3 runs to 14 residues. V lost 0 bases and J lost 7, with 10 bases in between. The CDR3 reads CASSLAGDFEKLFF. In nucleotides, the CDR3 is TGCGCCAGCAGCTTGGCCGGGGACTTTGAAAAACTGTTTTTT.

The sample holds many counts of this clonotype. The chain carries TRBV10-3 and TRBJ1-2; D unclear. The length of the CDR3 is 13 residues. Germline V gene data show CDR1 as ENHRY and CDR2 as SYGVKD. Trimming took off 5 bases at V and 8 bases at J, with 15 bases between the two ends. The CDR3 spells CAISSGLLGGYTF. The CDR3 region has the DNA TGTGCCATCAGTTCCGGACTCCTAGGCGGCTACACCTTC.